This TCR beta chain was sequenced for a study of blood T cell repertoires in COVID-19. Methods used by the authors: Nucleated cell number was recorded as an estimate derived from reference gene primer amplification. Clones were read by immunoSEQ multiplex PCR, and TCRdb kept only the in-frame ones, dropping some. The V and J calls and the clone size are those of that table, but D and trimming were determined from the DNA. The table lists about 120,000 clones, around 85% of them singletons. The CDR3 runs 16 residues. V lost 1 base, J lost 0 bases, and 9 bases lay in between. Germline CDR1 LGHNA, CDR2 YNFKEQ.

The V call is TRBV4-2, the J call TRBJ2-2; D call uncertain. The sample consisted of peripheral blood. The receptor was isolated from a man aged 30 to 45 with COVID-19, enrolled during active disease. The CDR3 nucleotides are TGTGCCAGCAGCCAAGCTAAGCGATCGAACACCGGGGAGCTGTTTTTT. This encodes CASSQAKRSNTGELFF.